A selection of T cell receptor delta chains follows, all from one sample in a study of γδ T cells in repeated Plasmodium falciparum infection. TCRdb reapplied CATT to the multiplex PCR reads. The profile shows approximately 90,000 delta-chain clones, over 0.75% of them singletons. The sample taken for sequencing was gamma-delta T cells from blood. These receptors came from a pool of human donors (malaria-infected and uninfected, not separated). Each CDR3 is given with its conserved first and last residue. D genes are given only for firm matches. Only part of the rows carry a size: once, few, many, or a class if the clone is expanded.

D,J,size,V,DNA,CDR3
TRDD3,TRDJ1,many,TRDV1,TGTGCTCTTGGGGAACTACAGCAACGCGGGATACGCCAGTACACCGATAAACTCATCTTT,CALGELQQRGIRQYTDKLIF
NA,TRDJ1,many,TRDV1,TGTGCTCTTGGGGAACTGCCGAGGCTGGGGTTACTAAACTACCTGAAACTCATCTTT,CALGELPRLGLLNYLKLIF
NA,TRDJ1,medium-sized,TRDV2,TGTGCCTGTGACCCCCTCGGCGGGGGGGGGGACGATAAACTCATCTTT,CACDPLGGGGDDKLIF
TRDD3,TRDJ1,medium-sized,TRDV1,TGTGCTCTTGGGGAACGAGGCTACGCGGGGGATAAAGGGTACACCGATAAACTCATCTTT,CALGERGYAGDKGYTDKLIF
TRDD3,TRDJ1,many,TRDV1,TGTGCTCTTGGGGAATCCAGGGTGGTCTACTCGGTACTGGGGGATACCGAGAGACTCATCTTT,CALGESRVVYSVLGDTERLIF
TRDD3,TRDJ1,NA,TRDV2,TGTGCCTGTGACACCGGGAGTTTGTATCGACTGGGGGATTTGGAGTACACCGATAAACTCATTTTT,CACDTGSLYRLGDLEYTDKLIF
TRDD3,TRDJ1,many,TRDV1,TGTGCTCTTGGGATTCGATCCAGCTCTTTCCCTTACTGGGGGATACTATCCGATAAACTCATCTTT,CALGIRSSSFPYWGILSDKLIF
NA,TRDJ1,many,TRDV2,TGTGCCTGTGACAACGTCCCCCCCCACACGACCGATAAACTCATCTTT,CACDNVPPHTTDKLIF
NA,TRDJ1,many,TRDV1,TGTGCTCTTGGGGATCTAGGGGATTTCATCACCGATAAACTCATCTTT,CALGDLGDFITDKLIF
NA,TRDJ1,many,TRDV1,TGTGCTCTTGGGGAAATCAGAACGTACAACACCGATAAACTCATCTTT,CALGEIRTYNTDKLIF
TRDD3,TRDJ3,many,TRDV2,TGTGCCTGTGACCCTACTGGGGGACTAAGCTCCTGGGACACCCGACAGATGTTTTTC,CACDPTGGLSSWDTRQMFF
NA,TRDJ2,many,TRDV1,TGTGCTCTTGGGGAACTAGTATCTGACCCGGCCTCTTTGACAGCACAACTCTTCTTT,CALGELVSDPASLTAQLFF
NA,TRDJ3,many,TRDV1,TGTGCTCTTGGGGAGCCGGCCTTCCTACAGTACTGGGGGATCTCCTGGGACACCCGACAGATGTTTTTC,CALGEPAFLQYWGISWDTRQMFF
NA,TRDJ2,many,TRDV2,TGTGCCTGTGACCCTCTGGAATACGGGGGGCCTACAGCACAACTCTTCTTT,CACDPLEYGGPTAQLFF
TRDD3,TRDJ1,many,TRDV1,TGTGCTCTTGGGGGAAGAGGCACCCCGGTACTGGGGGATATAGGGGCCACCGATAAACTCATCTTT,CALGGRGTPVLGDIGATDKLIF
TRDD3,TRDJ1,many,TRDV2,TGTGCCTGTGACTCCCTTGGGGGAGAGGAGGATAAACTCATCTTT,CACDSLGGEEDKLIF
NA,TRDJ1,medium-sized,TRDV2,TGTGCCTGTGACACGTTACCTTCCCGAACTGGGGACCCTACAGACACCGATAAACTCATCTTT,CACDTLPSRTGDPTDTDKLIF
TRDD3,TRDJ1,medium-sized,TRDV2,TGTGCCTGTGACCCCGTACTGGGGGATACGCTACGAGGTCGGCTCATCTTT,CACDPVLGDTLRGRLIF
TRDD3,TRDJ2,many,TRDV2,TGTGCCTGTGACACAGTGGGTGGGGGAAACCTTACTGCAGCACAACTCTTCTTT,CACDTVGGGNLTAAQLFF
TRDD3,TRDJ1,many,TRDV2,TGTGCCTGTGACCTTACTGGGGGATACCGCGGTAAACTCATCTTT,CACDLTGGYRGKLIF